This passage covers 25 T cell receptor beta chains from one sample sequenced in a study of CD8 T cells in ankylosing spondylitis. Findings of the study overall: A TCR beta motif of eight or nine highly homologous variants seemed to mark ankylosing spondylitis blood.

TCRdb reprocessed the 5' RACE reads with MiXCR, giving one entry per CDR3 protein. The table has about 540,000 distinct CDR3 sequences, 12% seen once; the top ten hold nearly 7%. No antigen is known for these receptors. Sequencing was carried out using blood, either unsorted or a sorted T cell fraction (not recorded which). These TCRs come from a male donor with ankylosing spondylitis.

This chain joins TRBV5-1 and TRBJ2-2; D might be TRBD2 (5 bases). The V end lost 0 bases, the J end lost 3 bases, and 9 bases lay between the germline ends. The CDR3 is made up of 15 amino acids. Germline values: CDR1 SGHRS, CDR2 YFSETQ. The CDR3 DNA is TGCGCCAGCAGCTTGGGACCCGGGGACACCGGGGAGCTGTTTTTT. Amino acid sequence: CASSLGPGDTGELFF.

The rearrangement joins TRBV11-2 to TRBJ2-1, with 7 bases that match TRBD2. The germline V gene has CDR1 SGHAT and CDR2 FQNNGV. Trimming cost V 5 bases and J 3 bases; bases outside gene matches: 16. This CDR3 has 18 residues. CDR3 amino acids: CASSLSRDYTSDYNEQFF. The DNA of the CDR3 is TGTGCCAGCAGCCTTTCTAGGGACTACACCTCCGACTACAATGAGCAGTTCTTC.

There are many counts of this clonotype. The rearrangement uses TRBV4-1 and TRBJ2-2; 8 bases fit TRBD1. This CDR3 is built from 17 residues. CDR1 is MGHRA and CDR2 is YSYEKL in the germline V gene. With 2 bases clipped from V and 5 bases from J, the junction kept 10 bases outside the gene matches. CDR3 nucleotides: TGCGCCAGCAGCCAAATATGGGACAGGCACAGAACCGGGGAGCTGTTTTTT. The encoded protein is CASSQIWDRHRTGELFF.

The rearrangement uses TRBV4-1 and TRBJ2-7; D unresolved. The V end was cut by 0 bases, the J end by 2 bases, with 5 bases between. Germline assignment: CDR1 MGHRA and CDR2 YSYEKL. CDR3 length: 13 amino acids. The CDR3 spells CASSQDVTYEQYV. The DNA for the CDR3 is TGCGCCAGCAGCCAAGACGTCACCTACGAGCAGTACGTC.

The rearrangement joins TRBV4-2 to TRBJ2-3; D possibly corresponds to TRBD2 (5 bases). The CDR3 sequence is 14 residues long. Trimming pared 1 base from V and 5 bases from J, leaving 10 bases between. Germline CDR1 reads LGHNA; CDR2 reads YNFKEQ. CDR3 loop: CASSQGGVGDTQYF. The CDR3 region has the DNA TGTGCCAGCAGCCAAGGGGGAGTTGGAGATACGCAGTATTTT.

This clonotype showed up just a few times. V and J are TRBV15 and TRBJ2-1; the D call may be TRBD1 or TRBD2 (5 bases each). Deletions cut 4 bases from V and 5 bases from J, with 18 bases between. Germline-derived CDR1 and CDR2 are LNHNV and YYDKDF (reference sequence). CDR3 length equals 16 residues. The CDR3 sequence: CATSTGPGTNNNEQFF. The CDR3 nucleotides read TGTGCCACCAGCACAGGCCCCGGGACCAATAACAATGAGCAGTTCTTC.

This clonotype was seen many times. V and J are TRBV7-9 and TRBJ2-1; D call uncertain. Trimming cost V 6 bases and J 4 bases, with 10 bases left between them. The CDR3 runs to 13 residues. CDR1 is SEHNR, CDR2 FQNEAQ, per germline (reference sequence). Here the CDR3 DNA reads TGTGCCAGCAGTGTAACGGGTTACAATGAGCAGTTCTTC. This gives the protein CASSVTGYNEQFF.

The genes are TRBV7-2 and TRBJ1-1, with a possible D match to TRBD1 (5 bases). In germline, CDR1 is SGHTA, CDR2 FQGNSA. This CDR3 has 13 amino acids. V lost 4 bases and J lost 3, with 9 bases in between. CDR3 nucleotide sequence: TGTGCCAGCAGCTCCGGACAAGACACTGAAGCTTTCTTT. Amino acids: CASSSGQDTEAFF.

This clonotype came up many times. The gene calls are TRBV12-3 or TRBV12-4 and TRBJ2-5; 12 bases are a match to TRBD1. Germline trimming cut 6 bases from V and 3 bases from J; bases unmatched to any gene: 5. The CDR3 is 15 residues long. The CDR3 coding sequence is TGTGCCAGCAGGTCCGGGACAGGGGGCGAAGAGACCCAGTACTTC. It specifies CASRSGTGGEETQYF.

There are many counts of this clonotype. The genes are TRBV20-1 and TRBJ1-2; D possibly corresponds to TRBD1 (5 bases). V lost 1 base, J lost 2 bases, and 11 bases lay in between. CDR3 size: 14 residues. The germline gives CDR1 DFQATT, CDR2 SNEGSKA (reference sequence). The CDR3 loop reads CSARGQGVNYGYTF. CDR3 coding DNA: TGCAGTGCTAGAGGCCAGGGAGTCAACTATGGCTACACCTTC.

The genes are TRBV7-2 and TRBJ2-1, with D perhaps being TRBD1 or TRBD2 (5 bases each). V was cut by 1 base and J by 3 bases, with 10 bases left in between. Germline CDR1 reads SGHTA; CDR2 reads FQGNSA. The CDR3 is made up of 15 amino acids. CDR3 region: CASSLVGDHYNEQFF. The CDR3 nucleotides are TGTGCCAGCAGCTTAGTAGGGGACCACTACAATGAGCAGTTCTTC.

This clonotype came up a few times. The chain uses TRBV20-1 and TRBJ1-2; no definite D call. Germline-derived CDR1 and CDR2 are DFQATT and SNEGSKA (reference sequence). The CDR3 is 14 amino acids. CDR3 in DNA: TGCGCAGTGCCCTATCACGGGTTTTTCTATGGCTACACCTTC. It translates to CAVPYHGFFYGYTF.

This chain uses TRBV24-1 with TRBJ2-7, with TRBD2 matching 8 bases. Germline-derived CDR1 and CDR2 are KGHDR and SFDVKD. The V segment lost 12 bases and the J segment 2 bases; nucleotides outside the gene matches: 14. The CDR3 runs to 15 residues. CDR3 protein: CAPERLATAPYEQYF. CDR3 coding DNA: TGTGCCCCCGAGAGACTAGCGACGGCCCCCTACGAGCAGTACTTC.

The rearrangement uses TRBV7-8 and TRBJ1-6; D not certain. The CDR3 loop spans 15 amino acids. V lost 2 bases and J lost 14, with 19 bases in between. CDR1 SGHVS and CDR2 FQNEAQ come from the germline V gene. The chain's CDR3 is CASSLSAGESGALHF. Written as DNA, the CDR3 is TGTGCCAGCAGCTTATCGGCAGGAGAATCTGGCGCCCTCCACTTT.

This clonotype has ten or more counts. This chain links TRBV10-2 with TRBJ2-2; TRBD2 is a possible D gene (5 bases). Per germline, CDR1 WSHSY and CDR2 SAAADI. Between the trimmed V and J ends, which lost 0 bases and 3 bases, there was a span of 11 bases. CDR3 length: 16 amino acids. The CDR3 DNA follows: TGCGCCAGCAGTGAGTCTCAGCGGCTACACACCGGGGAGCTGTTTTTT. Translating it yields CASSESQRLHTGELFF.

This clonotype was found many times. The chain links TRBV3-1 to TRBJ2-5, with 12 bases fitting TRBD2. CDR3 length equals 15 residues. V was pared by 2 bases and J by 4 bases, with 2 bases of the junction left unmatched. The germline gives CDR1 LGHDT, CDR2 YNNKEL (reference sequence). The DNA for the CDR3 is TGTGCCAGCAGCCAACCGACTAGCGGGAGAGAGACCCAGTACTTC. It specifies CASSQPTSGRETQYF.

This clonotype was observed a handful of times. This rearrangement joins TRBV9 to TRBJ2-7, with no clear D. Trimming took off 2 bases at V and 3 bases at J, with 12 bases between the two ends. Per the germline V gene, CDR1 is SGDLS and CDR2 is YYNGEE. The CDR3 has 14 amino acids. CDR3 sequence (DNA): TGTGCCAGCAGCGTCATATGGGGTGGCTACGAGCAGTACGTC. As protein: CASSVIWGGYEQYV.

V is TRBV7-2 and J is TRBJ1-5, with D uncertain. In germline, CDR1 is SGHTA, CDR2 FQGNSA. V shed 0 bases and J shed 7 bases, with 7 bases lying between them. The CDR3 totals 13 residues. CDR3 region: CASSLASRQPQHF. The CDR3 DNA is TGTGCCAGCAGCTTAGCGTCGCGGCAGCCCCAGCATTTT.

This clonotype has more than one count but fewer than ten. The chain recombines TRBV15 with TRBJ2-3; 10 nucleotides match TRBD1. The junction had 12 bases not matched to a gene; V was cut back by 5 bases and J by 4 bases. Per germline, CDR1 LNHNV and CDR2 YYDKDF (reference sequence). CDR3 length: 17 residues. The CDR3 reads CATSGRPGQGRADTQYF. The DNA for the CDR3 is TGTGCCACCAGCGGACGACCGGGACAGGGGAGGGCAGATACGCAGTATTTT.

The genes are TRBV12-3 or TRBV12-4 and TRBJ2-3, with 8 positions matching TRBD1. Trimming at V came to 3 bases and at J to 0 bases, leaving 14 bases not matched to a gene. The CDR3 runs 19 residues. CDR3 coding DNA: TGTGCCAGCAGTTTTCAAGGTCAGGGGGCGCGGGTAAGCACAGATACGCAGTATTTT. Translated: CASSFQGQGARVSTDTQYF.

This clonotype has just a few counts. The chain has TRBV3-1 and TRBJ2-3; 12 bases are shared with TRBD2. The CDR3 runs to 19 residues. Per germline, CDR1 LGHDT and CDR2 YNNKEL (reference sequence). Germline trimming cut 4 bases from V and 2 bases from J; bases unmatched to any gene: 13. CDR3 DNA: TGTGCCAGCAGCCCCCGGACTAGCGGGATATTCTCTTCCACAGATACGCAGTATTTT. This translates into CASSPRTSGIFSSTDTQYF.

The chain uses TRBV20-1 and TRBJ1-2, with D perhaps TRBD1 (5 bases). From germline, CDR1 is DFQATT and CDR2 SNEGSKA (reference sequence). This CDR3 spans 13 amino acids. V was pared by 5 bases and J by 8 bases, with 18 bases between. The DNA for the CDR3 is TGCAGTGCTCCAAGCCCCCCAGGGATCGGCTACACCTTC. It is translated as CSAPSPPGIGYTF.

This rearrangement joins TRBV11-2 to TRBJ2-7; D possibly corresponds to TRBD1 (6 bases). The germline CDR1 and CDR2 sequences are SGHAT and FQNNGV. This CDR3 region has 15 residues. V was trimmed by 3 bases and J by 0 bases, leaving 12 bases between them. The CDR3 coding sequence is TGTGCCAGCAGCTTCGACAGGCGTCGCTCCTACGAGCAGTACTTC. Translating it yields CASSFDRRRSYEQYF.

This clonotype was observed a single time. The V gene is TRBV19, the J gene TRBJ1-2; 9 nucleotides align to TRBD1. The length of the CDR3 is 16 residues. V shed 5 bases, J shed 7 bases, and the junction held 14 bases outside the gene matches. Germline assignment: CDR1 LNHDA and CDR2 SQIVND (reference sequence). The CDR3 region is CASSFRDRDFRRGYTF. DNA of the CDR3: TGTGCCAGTAGTTTTCGGGACAGGGACTTTCGGCGTGGCTACACCTTC.

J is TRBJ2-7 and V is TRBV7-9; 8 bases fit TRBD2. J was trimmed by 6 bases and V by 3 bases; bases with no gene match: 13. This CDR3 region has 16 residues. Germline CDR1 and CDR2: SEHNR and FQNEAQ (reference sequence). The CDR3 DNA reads TGTGCCAGCAGCTTCCTCCTGAAGCGGGAGTCGGGCGAGCAGTACGTC. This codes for CASSFLLKRESGEQYV.